This TCR beta chain was profiled in a study of T-cell reconstitution after alpha-beta-depleted transplantation in children. Unique molecular identifiers were built into the TCRbeta library. Via MiXCR, TCRdb re-called the PCR reads, giving one row per CDR3 protein. The table lists a few hundred thousand distinct CDR3 sequences, approximately 10% of them singletons. This clonotype has just a few counts. Source: PBMCs from the stem cell graft donor, taken from the stem cell graft. This sequence originates from a human donor who donated a stem cell graft to a child with acute lymphoblastic leukemia.

The CDR3 sequence is CASSYHPPEGAKYNEQFF. CDR3 DNA: TGTGCCAGCAGTTACCACCCCCCTGAGGGGGCGAAGTACAATGAGCAGTTCTTC. The gene calls are TRBV6-5 and TRBJ2-1; TRBD1 matches 7 bases. The germline gives CDR1 MNHEY, CDR2 SVGAGI. V shed 2 bases and J 4 bases; nucleotides not matched to a gene: 14. CDR3 length: 18 residues.